Detailed here is one TCR beta chain. The protocol was immunoSEQ multiplex PCR, while the TCRdb copy is restricted to in-frame clones and leaves out a portion. The table shows tens of thousands of clones, with 85% to 95% occurring only once. The data stem from a study of T cell changes during pregnancy in multiple sclerosis. V shed 4 bases, J shed 0 bases, and the junction held 5 bases outside the gene matches. The CDR3 runs 16 residues. Germline CDR1 and CDR2: SGHVS and FNYEAQ. The TCR was taken from a female donor with multiple sclerosis, enrolled in a pregnancy study. The rearrangement uses TRBV7-6 and TRBJ1-5; 8 bases align to TRBD1. The source material was CD4+ T cells from peripheral blood mononuclear cells, sampled in the third trimester of pregnancy. CDR3 DNA sequence: TGTGCCAGCAGCTCCGACAGGGGTTATAGCAATCAGCCCCAGCATTTT. Encoded protein: CASSSDRGYSNQPQHF.